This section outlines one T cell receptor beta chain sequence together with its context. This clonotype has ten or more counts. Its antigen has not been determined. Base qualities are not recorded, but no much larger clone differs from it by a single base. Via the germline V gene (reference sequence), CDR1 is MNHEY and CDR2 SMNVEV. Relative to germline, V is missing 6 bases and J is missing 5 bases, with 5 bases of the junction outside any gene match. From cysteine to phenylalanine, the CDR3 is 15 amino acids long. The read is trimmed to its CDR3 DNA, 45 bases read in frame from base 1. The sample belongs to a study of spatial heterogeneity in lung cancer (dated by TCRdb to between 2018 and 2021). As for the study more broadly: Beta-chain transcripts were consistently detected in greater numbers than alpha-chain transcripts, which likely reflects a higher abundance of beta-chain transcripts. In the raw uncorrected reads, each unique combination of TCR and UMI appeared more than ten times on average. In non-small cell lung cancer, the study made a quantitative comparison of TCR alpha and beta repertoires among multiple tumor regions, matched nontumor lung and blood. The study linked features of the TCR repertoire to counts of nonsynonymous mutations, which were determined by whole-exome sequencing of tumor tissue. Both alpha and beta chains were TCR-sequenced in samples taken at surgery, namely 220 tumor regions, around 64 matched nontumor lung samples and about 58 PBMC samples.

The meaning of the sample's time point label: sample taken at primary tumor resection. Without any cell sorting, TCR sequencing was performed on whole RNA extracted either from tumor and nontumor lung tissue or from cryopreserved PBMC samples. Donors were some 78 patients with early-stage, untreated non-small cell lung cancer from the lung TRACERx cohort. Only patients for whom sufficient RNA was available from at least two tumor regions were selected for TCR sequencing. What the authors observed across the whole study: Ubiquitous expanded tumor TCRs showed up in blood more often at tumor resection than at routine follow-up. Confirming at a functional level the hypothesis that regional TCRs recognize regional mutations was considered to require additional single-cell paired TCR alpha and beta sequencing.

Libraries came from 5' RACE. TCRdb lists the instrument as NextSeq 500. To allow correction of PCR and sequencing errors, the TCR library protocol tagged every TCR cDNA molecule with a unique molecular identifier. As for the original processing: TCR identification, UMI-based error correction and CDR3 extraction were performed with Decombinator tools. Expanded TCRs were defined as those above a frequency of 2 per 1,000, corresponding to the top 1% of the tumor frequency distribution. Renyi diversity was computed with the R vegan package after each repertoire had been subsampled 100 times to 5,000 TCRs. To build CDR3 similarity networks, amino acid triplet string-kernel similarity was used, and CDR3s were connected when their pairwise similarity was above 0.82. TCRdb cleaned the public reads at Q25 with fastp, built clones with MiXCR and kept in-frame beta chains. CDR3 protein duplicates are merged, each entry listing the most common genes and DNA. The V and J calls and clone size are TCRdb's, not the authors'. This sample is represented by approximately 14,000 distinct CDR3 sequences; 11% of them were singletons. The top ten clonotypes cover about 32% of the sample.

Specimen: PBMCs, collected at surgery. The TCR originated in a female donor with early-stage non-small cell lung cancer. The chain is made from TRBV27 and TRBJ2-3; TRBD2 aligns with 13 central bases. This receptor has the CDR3 CASRQRTSGGDTQYF. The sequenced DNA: TGTGCCAGCAGGCAAAGGACTAGCGGGGGAGATACGCAGTATTTT.